Below, 3 T cell receptor beta chains from the same sample are listed, as sequenced in a study of cytomegalovirus exposure and HLA in healthy donors. The PCR employed 60 Vbeta primers together with 13 Jbeta primers. The table came from immunoSEQ multiplex PCR; TCRdb's copy has only in-frame clones and leaves some out. There are about 120,000 clones in the sample; 80% occur only once, and about 8.9% lies in the top ten. The sample taken for sequencing was PBMCs. The receptors derive from a man younger than 40 in good health and CMV-seropositive.

V is TRBV5-6 and J is TRBJ1-6, with D tentatively TRBD1 (5 bases). CDR1 and CDR2 (germline): SGHDT, YYEEEE. V lost 2 bases to trimming and J lost 10 bases, with 13 bases between them. This CDR3 has 14 amino acids. The CDR3 coding sequence is TGTGCCAGCAGCTTTATAGGGGAAGGGTCACCCCTCCACTTT. Encoded protein: CASSFIGEGSPLHF.

This chain uses TRBV6-1 with TRBJ2-7; possibly TRBD1 for D (5 bases). CDR3 length equals 14 residues. Germline V gene lookup returns CDR1 MNHNS and CDR2 SASEGT. V lost 5 bases to trimming and J lost 1 base, with 12 bases between them. The CDR3 spells CASSYLRGSYEQYF. Written as DNA, the CDR3 is TGTGCCAGCAGTTATTTAAGGGGATCCTACGAGCAGTACTTC.

V gene TRBV12-5 combines with J gene TRBJ1-1, with D perhaps TRBD1 (5 bases). The germline V gene has CDR1 LGHNT and CDR2 FRNRAP. V dropped 5 bases and J dropped 7 bases, with 14 bases sitting between them. This CDR3 has 13 amino acids. In nucleotides, the CDR3 is TGTGCTAGTGGTCCGGATGTGACAGATGAAGCTTTCTTT. Protein product: CASGPDVTDEAFF.